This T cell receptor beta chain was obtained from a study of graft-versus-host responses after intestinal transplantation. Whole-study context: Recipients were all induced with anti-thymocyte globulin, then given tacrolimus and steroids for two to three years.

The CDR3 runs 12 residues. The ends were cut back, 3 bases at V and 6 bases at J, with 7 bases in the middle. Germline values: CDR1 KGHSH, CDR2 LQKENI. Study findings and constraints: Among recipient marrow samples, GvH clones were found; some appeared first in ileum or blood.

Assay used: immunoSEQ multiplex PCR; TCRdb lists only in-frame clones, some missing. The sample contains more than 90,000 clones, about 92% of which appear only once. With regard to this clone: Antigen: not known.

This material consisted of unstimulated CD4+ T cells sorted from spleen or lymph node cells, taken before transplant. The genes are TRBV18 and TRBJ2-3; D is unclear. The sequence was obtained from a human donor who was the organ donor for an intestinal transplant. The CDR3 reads CASSPQSDTQYF. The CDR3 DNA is TGTGCCAGCTCACCCCAGTCGGATACGCAGTATTTT.